Listed below are T cell receptor beta chains from one sample, sequenced in a study of T cell changes during pregnancy in multiple sclerosis. Profiling relied on immunoSEQ multiplex PCR, and the TCRdb table lists in-frame clones only, not all of them. This table has around 70,000 clones, about 90% appearing once. Sequenced here: peripheral blood, sampled after pregnancy. These receptors were collected from a female donor with multiple sclerosis, enrolled in a pregnancy study. The CDR3 runs from the conserved cysteine through the conserved F or W. A D gene is named only where the DNA matches it firmly.

TRBD2	TRBV9	TRBJ2-1	CASSDSLAGGFNEQFF	TGTGCCAGCAGCGACTCACTAGCGGGAGGATTCAATGAGCAGTTCTTC
TRBD1	TRBV19	TRBJ1-3	CASSILGQAGNTIYF	TGTGCCAGTAGTATACTCGGACAGGCTGGAAACACCATATATTTT
TRBD1	TRBV28	TRBJ1-2	CASSLTGGGYTF	TGTGCCAGCAGTCTTACAGGGGGTGGCTACACCTTC
TRBD2	TRBV29-1	TRBJ2-3	CSAGGTSGSTDTQYF	TGCAGCGCGGGCGGGACTAGCGGAAGCACAGATACGCAGTATTTT
TRBD1	TRBV28	TRBJ2-1	CASTADRGDEQFF	TGTGCCAGCACCGCGGACAGGGGAGATGAGCAGTTCTTC
.	TRBV7-2	TRBJ1-2	CASSLQGVANYGYTF	TGTGCCAGCAGCTTACAGGGTGTTGCTAACTATGGCTACACCTTC
.	TRBV4-1	TRBJ1-1	CASSQPTQGAAFF	TGCGCCAGCAGCCAACCCACACAGGGAGCAGCTTTCTTT
TRBD2	TRBV5-4	TRBJ2-3	CASSLEGAGFGTDTQYF	TGTGCCAGCAGCTTGGAAGGAGCGGGATTTGGGACAGATACGCAGTATTTT
TRBD2	TRBV25-1	TRBJ2-3	CASTKGTRKYF	TGTGCCAGCACCAAGGGGACTAGAAAGTATTTT
TRBD2	TRBV2	TRBJ2-1	CASRAAGGNYNEQFF	TGTGCCAGCAGAGCGGCGGGAGGGAACTACAATGAGCAGTTCTTC
TRBD1	TRBV5-1	TRBJ2-6	CASTGTGGISGANVLTF	TGCGCCAGCACCGGGACAGGTGGAATCTCTGGGGCCAACGTCCTGACTTTC
.	TRBV5-4	TRBJ2-7	CASSFLGRNEQYF	TGTGCCAGCAGCTTCCTCGGGAGAAACGAGCAGTACTTC